This TCR beta chain was sequenced during a study of blood T cells in healthy people across ages. This clonotype was seen many times. Its matching antigen is unknown. General study findings and limits: Comparison with aged donors showed that long-lived donors had more naive CD4+ cells and higher diversity. It was found that TCR beta diversity correlated strongly with the percentage of naive T cells. Lack of knowledge of donor CMV status possibly confounded expanded clonotype changes.

V was cut by 5 bases and J by 6 bases, with 16 bases left in between. The CDR3 contains 15 residues. Germline CDR1 is SGHVS and CDR2 is FQNEAQ. Researchers isolated at least 6 million PBMCs per sample. PCR was performed a second time for roughly 7 to 11 cycles using a sample-barcoded 5' primer and a J-beta primer mix. TCRdb re-called the 5' RACE reads through MiXCR, storing one row per CDR3 protein. Counted here are 1.5 million to 2 million distinct CDR3 sequences, 28% occurring once; the ten biggest clones make up more than 6%. The sequence was collected from a woman in her 30s in good health. The sample taken for sequencing was blood. V is TRBV7-8 and J is TRBJ1-4; D call uncertain. The CDR3 spells CASSPQVGSDEKLFF. The CDR3 DNA sequence: TGTGCCAGCAGCCCCCAGGTTGGGTCAGATGAAAAACTGTTTTTT.